The sequence of this TCR delta chain was determined in a study of gamma-delta T cells after stem cell transplantation listed by TCRdb under 2016. The library was prepared using RT-PCR. Sequencing took place on an Illumina MiSeq. TCRdb called clones afresh from the public reads with CATT; identical DNA rows were later merged. The sample table holds about 700 delta-chain clones, of which 6% were seen once. Roughly 50% of the sample lies in the top ten. This clone came up a few times. No cognate antigen has been identified for it. Its ends do not fully match the called genes, so a read error is possible. Sequences TSWWSYY (CDR1) and QGS (CDR2) are obtained from the germline V gene. There are 22 amino acids in the CDR3, from cysteine to phenylalanine inclusive. The read is trimmed to its CDR3 DNA, 66 bases read in frame from base 1.

The clonotype was recovered from a human donor. It is not recorded whose cells these are; they may come from a transplant donor. Material: gamma-delta T cells. The receptor chain draws on TRDV1 and TRDJ1; 8 central bases correspond to TRDD3. The CDR3 sequence is CSGKTGCVLGGTTTTDTDKLIF. In nucleotides, the sequence is TGCTCTGGCAAAACCGGTTGTGTACTGGGGGGTACGACCACCACCGACACCGATAAACTCATCTTT.